This T cell receptor beta chain was captured in a study of somatic mutations in cytotoxic T cells in rheumatoid arthritis. Study at large: T-cell populations stained with V beta antibodies were in some cases flow-sorted at nearly 100% purity, including V beta1+ cells that were sequenced for TCRB.

Assay: immunoSEQ multiplex PCR; the TCRdb copy retains only in-frame clones and omits some. The sample has about 12,000 clones, approximately 73% seen once. The specimen was CD8+ T cells sorted from blood. This receptor was taken from a woman aged 40 to 50 in good health.

The DNA for the CDR3 is TGTGCCAGCAGGGAGGGGTGGGGTACGGTTGCCAATGAGCAGTTCTTC. It encodes CASREGWGTVANEQFF. The chain recombines TRBV2 with TRBJ2-1; tentative D call: TRBD2 (6 bases). Looked up from germline, CDR1 is SNHLY and CDR2 is FYNNEI. V was shortened by 6 bases and J by 6 bases, with 21 bases between the two germline ends. The CDR3 spans 16 residues.